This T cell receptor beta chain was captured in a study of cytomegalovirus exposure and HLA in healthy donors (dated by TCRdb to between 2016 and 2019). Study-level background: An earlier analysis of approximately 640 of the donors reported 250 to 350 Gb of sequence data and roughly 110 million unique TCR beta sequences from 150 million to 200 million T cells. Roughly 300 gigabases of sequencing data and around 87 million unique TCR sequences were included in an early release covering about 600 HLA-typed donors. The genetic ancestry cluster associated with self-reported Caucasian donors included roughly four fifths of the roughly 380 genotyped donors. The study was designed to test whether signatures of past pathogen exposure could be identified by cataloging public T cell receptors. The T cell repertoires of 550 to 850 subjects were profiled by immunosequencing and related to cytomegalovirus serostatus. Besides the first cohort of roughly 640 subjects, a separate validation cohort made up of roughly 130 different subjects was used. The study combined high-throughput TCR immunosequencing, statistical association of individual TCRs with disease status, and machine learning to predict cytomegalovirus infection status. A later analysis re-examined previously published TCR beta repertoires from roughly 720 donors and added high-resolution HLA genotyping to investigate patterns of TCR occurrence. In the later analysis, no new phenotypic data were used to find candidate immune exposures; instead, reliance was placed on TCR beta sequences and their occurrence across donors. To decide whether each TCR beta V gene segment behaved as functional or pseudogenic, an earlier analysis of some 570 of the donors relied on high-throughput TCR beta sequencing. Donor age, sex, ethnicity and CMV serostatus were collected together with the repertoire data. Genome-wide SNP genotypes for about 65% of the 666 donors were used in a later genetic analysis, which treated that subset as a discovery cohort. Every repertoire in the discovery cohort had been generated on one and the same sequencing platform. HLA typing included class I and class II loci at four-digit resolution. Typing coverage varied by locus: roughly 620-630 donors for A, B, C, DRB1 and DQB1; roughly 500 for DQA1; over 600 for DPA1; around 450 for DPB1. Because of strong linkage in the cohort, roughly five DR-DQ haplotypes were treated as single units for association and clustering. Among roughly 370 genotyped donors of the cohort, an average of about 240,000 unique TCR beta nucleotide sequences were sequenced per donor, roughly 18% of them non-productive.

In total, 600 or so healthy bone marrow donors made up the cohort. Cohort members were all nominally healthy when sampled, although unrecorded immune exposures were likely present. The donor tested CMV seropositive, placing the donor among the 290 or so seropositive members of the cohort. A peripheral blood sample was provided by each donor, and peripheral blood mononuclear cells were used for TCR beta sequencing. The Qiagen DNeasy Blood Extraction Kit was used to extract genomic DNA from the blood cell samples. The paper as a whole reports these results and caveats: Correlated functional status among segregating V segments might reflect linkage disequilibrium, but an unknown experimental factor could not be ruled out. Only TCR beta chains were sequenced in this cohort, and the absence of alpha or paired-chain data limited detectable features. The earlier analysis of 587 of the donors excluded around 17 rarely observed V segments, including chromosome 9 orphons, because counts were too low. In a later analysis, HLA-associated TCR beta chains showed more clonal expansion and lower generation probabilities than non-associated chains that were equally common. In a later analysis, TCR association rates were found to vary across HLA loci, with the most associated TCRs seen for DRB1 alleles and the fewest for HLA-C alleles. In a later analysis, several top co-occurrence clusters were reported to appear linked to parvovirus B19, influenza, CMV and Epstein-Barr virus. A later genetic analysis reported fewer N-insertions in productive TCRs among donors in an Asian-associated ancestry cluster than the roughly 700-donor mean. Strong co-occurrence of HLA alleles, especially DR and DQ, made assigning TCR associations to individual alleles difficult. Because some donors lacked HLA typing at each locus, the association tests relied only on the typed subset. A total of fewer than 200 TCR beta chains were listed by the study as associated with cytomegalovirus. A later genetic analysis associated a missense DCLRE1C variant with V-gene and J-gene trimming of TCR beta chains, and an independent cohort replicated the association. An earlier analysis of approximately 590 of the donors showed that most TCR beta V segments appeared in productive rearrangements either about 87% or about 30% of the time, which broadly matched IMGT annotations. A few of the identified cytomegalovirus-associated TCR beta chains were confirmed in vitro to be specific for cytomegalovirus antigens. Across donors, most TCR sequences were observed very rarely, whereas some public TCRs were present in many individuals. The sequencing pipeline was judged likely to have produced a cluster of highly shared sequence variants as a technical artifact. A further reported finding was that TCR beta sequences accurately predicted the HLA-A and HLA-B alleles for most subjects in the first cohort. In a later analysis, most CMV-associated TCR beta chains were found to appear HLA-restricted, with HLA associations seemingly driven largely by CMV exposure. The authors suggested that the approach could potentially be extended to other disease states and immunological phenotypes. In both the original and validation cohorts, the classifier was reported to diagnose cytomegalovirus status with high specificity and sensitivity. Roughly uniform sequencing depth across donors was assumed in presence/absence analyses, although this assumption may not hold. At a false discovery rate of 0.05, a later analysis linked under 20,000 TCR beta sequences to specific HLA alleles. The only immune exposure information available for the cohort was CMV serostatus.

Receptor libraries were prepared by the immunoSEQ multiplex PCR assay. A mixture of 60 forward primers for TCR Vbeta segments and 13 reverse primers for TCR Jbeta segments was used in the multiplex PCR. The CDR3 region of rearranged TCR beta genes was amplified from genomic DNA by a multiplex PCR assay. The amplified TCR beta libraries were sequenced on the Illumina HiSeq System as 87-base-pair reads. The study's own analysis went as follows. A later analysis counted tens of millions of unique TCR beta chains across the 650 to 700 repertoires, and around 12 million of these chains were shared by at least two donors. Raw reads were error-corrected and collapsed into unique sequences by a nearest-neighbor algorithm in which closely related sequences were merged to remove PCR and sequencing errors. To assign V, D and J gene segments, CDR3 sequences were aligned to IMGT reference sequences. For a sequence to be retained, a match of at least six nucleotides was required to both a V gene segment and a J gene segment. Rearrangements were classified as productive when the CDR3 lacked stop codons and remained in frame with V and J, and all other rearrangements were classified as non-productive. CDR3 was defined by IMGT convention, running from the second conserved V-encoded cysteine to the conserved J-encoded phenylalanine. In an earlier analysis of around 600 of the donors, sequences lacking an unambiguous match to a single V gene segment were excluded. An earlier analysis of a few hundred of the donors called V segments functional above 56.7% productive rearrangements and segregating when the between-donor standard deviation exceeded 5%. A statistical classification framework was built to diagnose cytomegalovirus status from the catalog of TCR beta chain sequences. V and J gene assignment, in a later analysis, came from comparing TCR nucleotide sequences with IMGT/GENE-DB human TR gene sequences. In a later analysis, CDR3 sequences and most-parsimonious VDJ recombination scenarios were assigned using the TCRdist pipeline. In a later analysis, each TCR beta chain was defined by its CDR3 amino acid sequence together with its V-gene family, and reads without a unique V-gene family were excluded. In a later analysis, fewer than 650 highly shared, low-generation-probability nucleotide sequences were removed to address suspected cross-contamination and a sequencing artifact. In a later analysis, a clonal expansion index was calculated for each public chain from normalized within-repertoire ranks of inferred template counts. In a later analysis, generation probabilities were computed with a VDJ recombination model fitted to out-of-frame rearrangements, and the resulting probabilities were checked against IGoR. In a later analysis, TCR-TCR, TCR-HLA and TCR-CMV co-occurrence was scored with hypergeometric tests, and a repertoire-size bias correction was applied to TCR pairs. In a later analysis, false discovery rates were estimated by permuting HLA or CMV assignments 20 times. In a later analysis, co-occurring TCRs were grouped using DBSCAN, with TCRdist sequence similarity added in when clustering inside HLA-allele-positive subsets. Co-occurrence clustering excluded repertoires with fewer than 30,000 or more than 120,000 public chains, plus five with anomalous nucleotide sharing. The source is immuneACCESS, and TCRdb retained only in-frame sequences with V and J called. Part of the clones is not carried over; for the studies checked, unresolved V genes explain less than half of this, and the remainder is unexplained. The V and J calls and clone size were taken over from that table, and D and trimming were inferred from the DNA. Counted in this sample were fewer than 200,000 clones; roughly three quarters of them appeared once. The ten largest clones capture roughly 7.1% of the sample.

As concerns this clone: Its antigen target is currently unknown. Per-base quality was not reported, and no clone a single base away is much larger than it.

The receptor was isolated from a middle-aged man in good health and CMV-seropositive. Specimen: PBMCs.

CDR3 region: CASSQFGGGSSYEQYF. The DNA sequence reads TGTGCCAGCAGCCAATTTGGCGGGGGGTCCTCCTACGAGCAGTACTTC. Here the chain combines TRBV16 and TRBJ2-7, with TRBD2 matching 8 junction bases. Counted from cysteine to phenylalanine, this CDR3 has 16 amino acids. Just the 48-base CDR3 DNA is kept, in frame starting at base 1. The germline V end is reduced by 1 base and the J end by 0 bases; junction bases left unmatched: 5. CDR1 and CDR2 are read off the germline V gene as KGHSY and FQNENV.